A selection of T cell receptor beta chains follows, all from one sample in a study of blood T cell repertoires in COVID-19. TCRdb's table, derived via immunoSEQ multiplex PCR, lists solely in-frame clones and lacks some. The sample holds 250,000 to 350,000 clones; 89% are singletons and the top ten take approximately 12%. The sequenced material came from peripheral blood. The receptors here all came from a woman aged 55-70 years with acute or convalescent COVID-19. The CDR3 runs from the conserved cysteine through the conserved F or W. A D gene is named only where the DNA matches it firmly.

d_gene	v_gene	j_gene	CDR3aa	CDR3nt
TRBD2	TRBV6-1	TRBJ2-1	CASSVTGLAERGEQFF	TGTGCCAGCAGTGTTACGGGACTAGCGGAAAGAGGTGAGCAGTTCTTC
TRBD2	TRBV11-2	TRBJ2-3	CASSPFGSGRPDTQYF	TGTGCCAGCAGCCCCTTCGGTAGCGGGAGACCTGATACGCAGTATTTT
TRBD1	TRBV7-2	TRBJ1-2	CASSPVRRQGSGYTF	TGTGCCAGCAGCCCAGTCCGCCGACAGGGATCAGGCTACACCTTC
NA	TRBV5-6	TRBJ2-3	CASTEVIATDTQYF	TGTGCCAGCACCGAAGTTATAGCGACAGATACGCAGTATTTT
TRBD1	TRBV11-2	TRBJ2-7	CASSWTGTDFYEQYF	TGTGCCAGCAGCTGGACCGGGACAGATTTCTACGAGCAGTACTTC
NA	TRBV7-2	TRBJ2-1	CASSQGAATYNEQFF	TGTGCCAGCAGCCAAGGGGCAGCGACCTACAATGAGCAGTTCTTC
NA	TRBV5-1	TRBJ2-1	CASSLGRGVSEQFF	TGCGCCAGCAGCTTAGGCCGTGGAGTCAGTGAGCAGTTCTTC
TRBD2	TRBV7-2	TRBJ2-1	CASSLGTSGVNEQFF	TGTGCCAGCAGCTTAGGTACTAGCGGGGTTAATGAGCAGTTCTTC
TRBD1	TRBV7-6	TRBJ2-7	CASSPRDRDEQYF	TGTGCCAGCAGCCCCCGGGACAGGGACGAGCAGTACTTC
TRBD2	TRBV2	TRBJ2-1	CASLGGLAGGRSYNEQFF	TGTGCCAGCTTAGGGGGACTAGCGGGGGGACGCTCCTACAATGAGCAGTTCTTC
NA	TRBV12-3/TRBV12-4	TRBJ1-1	CASSLNGNTEAFF	TGTGCCAGCAGTTTGAACGGGAACACTGAAGCTTTCTTT
TRBD1	TRBV7-9	TRBJ1-4	CASSPRTGDNEKLFF	TGTGCCAGCAGCCCGAGGACAGGTGATAATGAAAAACTGTTTTTT
TRBD2	TRBV18	TRBJ2-7	CASSPPGGKYEQYF	TGTGCCAGCTCACCACCCGGGGGGAAGTACGAGCAGTACTTC
TRBD2	TRBV10-3	TRBJ2-1	CAISEFVSGGANEQFF	TGTGCCATCAGTGAGTTTGTTAGCGGGGGGGCAAATGAGCAGTTCTTC
NA	TRBV19	TRBJ2-3	CASSMMAGYTDTQYF	TGTGCCAGTAGTATGATGGCTGGTTACACAGATACGCAGTATTTT
NA	TRBV3-1/TRBV3-2	TRBJ2-4	CASSPKPPTEKNIQYF	TGTGCCAGCAGCCCAAAGCCCCCGACAGAGAAAAACATTCAGTACTTC
TRBD1	TRBV9	TRBJ1-1	CASSVGPRNRGRRTEAFF	TGTGCCAGCAGCGTTGGACCTCGGAACAGGGGGCGCAGGACTGAAGCTTTCTTT
TRBD1	TRBV7-2	TRBJ2-2	CASSPTGVSGELFF	TGTGCCAGCAGCCCGACAGGGGTTTCGGGGGAGCTGTTTTTT
NA	TRBV28	TRBJ1-6	CASSARSPLHF	TGTGCCAGCAGTGCGCGGTCACCCCTCCACTTT
NA	TRBV7-9	TRBJ1-2	CASSLAFRGFGYTF	TGTGCCAGCAGCTTAGCTTTTCGGGGGTTTGGCTACACCTTC
NA	TRBV9	TRBJ2-1	CASSVDGYNEQFF	TGTGCCAGCAGCGTAGACGGCTACAATGAGCAGTTCTTC
NA	TRBV2	TRBJ2-7	CASRGTGHPSYEQYF	TGTGCCAGCAGAGGAACGGGACACCCCTCCTACGAGCAGTACTTC
NA	TRBV3-1/TRBV3-2	TRBJ2-3	CASSPGAGGGGGTQYF	TGTGCCAGCAGCCCCGGAGCGGGTGGGGGCGGGGGTACGCAGTATTTT
NA	TRBV5-6	TRBJ2-1	CASSLDALLNNEQFF	TGTGCCAGCAGCTTGGACGCGTTACTGAACAATGAGCAGTTCTTC
NA	TRBV12-3/TRBV12-4	TRBJ1-1	CASRIQVNTEAFF	TGTGCCAGCAGGATACAGGTGAACACTGAAGCTTTCTTT
NA	TRBV19	TRBJ1-5	CASSAGGGNQPQHF	TGTGCCAGTAGTGCGGGGGGAGGCAATCAGCCCCAGCATTTT
TRBD1	TRBV6-2/TRBV6-3	TRBJ2-5	CASSSRTGETQYF	TGTGCCAGCAGTTCGAGGACAGGGGAGACCCAGTACTTC
NA	TRBV7-9	TRBJ1-2	CASSLQRDYGYTF	TGTGCCAGCAGCTTGCAGAGGGACTATGGCTACACCTTC
TRBD1	TRBV11-3	TRBJ2-1	CASSSDRSNEQFF	TGTGCCAGCAGCTCGGACAGGTCCAATGAGCAGTTCTTC
NA	TRBV19	TRBJ2-7	CASREQGRDEQYF	TGTGCCAGTAGGGAGCAAGGCAGAGACGAGCAGTACTTC
NA	TRBV28	TRBJ2-2	CASSLSTGEAGELFF	TGTGCCAGCAGTTTATCAACAGGGGAGGCCGGGGAGCTGTTTTTT
NA	TRBV2	TRBJ2-1	CASSGMASAETPPYNEQFF	TGTGCCAGCAGTGGGATGGCTAGCGCAGAAACTCCACCCTACAATGAGCAGTTCTTC
NA	TRBV27	TRBJ2-2	CASSYGGTGELFF	TGTGCCAGCAGTTACGGCGGCACCGGGGAGCTGTTTTTT
NA	TRBV7-9	TRBJ2-7	CASSALDRTTYEQYF	TGTGCCAGCAGCGCGTTAGACAGGACCACCTACGAGCAGTACTTC